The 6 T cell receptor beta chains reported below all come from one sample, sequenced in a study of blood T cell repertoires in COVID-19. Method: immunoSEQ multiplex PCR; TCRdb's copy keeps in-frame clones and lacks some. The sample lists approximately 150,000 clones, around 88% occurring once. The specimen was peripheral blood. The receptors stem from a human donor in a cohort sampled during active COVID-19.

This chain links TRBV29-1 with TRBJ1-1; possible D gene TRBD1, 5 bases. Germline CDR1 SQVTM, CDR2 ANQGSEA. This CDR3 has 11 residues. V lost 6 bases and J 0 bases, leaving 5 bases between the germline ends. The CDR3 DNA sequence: TGCAGCGTACAGGTGAACACTGAAGCTTTCTTT. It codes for CSVQVNTEAFF.

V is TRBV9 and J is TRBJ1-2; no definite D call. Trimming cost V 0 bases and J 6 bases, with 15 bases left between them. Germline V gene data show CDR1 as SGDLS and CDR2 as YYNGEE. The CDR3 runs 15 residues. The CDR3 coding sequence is TGTGCCAGCAGCGTAGGACGAGGTTCCGTAAATGGCTACACCTTC. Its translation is CASSVGRGSVNGYTF.

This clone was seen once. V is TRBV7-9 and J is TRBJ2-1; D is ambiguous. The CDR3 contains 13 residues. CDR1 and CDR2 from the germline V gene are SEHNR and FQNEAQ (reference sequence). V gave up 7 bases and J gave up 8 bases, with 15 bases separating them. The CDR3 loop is CASTPQYGHEQFF. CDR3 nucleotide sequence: TGTGCCAGCACCCCCCAGTATGGCCATGAGCAGTTCTTC.

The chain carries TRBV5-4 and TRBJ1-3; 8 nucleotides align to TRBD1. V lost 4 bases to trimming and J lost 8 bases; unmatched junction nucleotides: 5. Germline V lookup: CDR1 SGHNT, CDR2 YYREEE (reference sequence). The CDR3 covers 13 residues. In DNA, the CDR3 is TGTGCCAGCAGCACCGGACAGGGCGACACCATATATTTT. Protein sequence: CASSTGQGDTIYF.

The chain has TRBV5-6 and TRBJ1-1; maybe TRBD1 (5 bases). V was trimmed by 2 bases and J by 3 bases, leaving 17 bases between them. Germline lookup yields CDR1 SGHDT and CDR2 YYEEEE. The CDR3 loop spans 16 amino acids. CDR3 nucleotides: TGTGCCAGCAGCTTTTACCTGAAGGGGTCCCACACTGAAGCTTTCTTT. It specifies CASSFYLKGSHTEAFF.

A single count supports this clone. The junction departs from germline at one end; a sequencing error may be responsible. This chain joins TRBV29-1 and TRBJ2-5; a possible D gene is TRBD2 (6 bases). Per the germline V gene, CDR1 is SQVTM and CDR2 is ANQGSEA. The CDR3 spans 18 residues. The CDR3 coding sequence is TGCAGCGTCGAAGGTTGGCGGGAACAGAACCAGGACCAAGAGACCCAGTACTTC. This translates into CSVEGWREQNQDQETQYF. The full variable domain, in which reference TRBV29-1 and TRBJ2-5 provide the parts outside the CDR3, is SAVISQKPSRDICQRGTSLTIQCQVDSQVTMMFWYRQQPGQSLTLIATANQGSEATYESGFVIDKFPISRPNLTFSTLTVSNMSPEDSSIYLCSVEGWREQNQDQETQYFGPGTRLLVL.